Shown below are 7 T cell receptor beta chains from a single sample sequenced in a study of blood T cell repertoires in COVID-19. Profiling relied on immunoSEQ multiplex PCR, and the TCRdb table lists in-frame clones only, not all of them. In the table there are more than 90,000 clones, over 80% of which are singletons. The sequenced sample was peripheral blood. These receptor sequences come from an elderly man with acute or convalescent COVID-19.

The chain has TRBV11-3 and TRBJ2-7, with TRBD1 identical over 9 bases. Germline assignment: CDR1 SGHNT and CDR2 YENEEA. The J segment lost 5 bases and the V segment lost 5 bases, leaving 7 bases of the junction unmatched. CDR3 length: 14 amino acids. The CDR3 reads CASSPGTGKDEQYF. The CDR3 DNA follows: TGTGCCAGCAGCCCCGGGACAGGGAAAGACGAGCAGTACTTC.

V and J are TRBV19 and TRBJ1-1; 11 bases line up with TRBD1. The CDR3 sequence is 16 residues long. The ends lost 3 bases at V and 7 bases at J; junction bases unmatched: 10. Germline V CDR1 and CDR2: LNHDA, SQIVND (reference sequence). Written as DNA, the CDR3 is TGTGCCAGTAGTATCGGGACAGGGGGGAGTTCCAATGAAGCTTTCTTT. Translation gives CASSIGTGGSSNEAFF.

The chain uses TRBV5-4 and TRBJ1-1; D uncertain. The CDR3 is 14 residues long. V shed 9 bases and J shed 2 bases, with 17 bases lying between them. Germline V gene sequence: CDR1 SGHNT, CDR2 YYREEE (reference sequence). The CDR3 coding sequence is TGTGCCAACAAACGTATAGGAGAAAACACTGAAGCTTTCTTT. Protein sequence: CANKRIGENTEAFF.

The V gene is TRBV29-1, the J gene TRBJ2-6, with 11 bases fitting TRBD1. Germline V lookup: CDR1 SQVTM, CDR2 ANQGSEA. CDR3 length: 17 residues. The junction had 10 bases not matched to a gene; V was cut back by 7 bases and J by 2 bases. CDR3 sequence reads: CSARFRTGGTGANVLTF. CDR3 sequence (DNA): TGCAGCGCCCGCTTTCGGACAGGGGGCACTGGGGCCAACGTCCTGACTTTC.

Here the CDR3 DNA reads TGCAGTGCTAGTATGGGCAAACCCCCTTATGGCTACACCTTC. Translated, it gives CSASMGKPPYGYTF. The V call is TRBV20-1, the J call TRBJ1-2; D is unresolved. The V end was cut by 3 bases, the J end by 5 bases, with 16 bases between. Germline V gene sequence: CDR1 DFQATT, CDR2 SNEGSKA (reference sequence). The CDR3 length is 14 residues.

The V and J genes are TRBV28 and TRBJ1-2; D is possibly TRBD1 (6 bases). V dropped 5 bases and J dropped 4 bases, with 17 bases sitting between them. Germline values: CDR1 MDHEN, CDR2 SYDVKM. This CDR3 spans 15 amino acids. The DNA of the CDR3 is TGTGCCAGCAGTATTATCGGACAGAACGGCTATGGCTACACCTTC. It codes for CASSIIGQNGYGYTF.

This chain connects TRBV11-2 to TRBJ1-1; no definite D call. CDR3 length: 13 residues. Germline-derived CDR1 and CDR2 are SGHAT and FQNNGV. Trimming cost V 5 bases and J 8 bases, with 15 bases left between them. In DNA form, the CDR3 reads TGTGCCAGCAGCCCCAGACTTTTGCCGGAAGCTTTCTTT. As protein: CASSPRLLPEAFF. Complete variable domain (other parts from reference TRBV11-2 and TRBJ1-1): EAGVAQSPRYKIIEKRQSVAFWCNPISGHATLYWYQQILGQGPKLLIQFQNNGVVDDSQLPKDRFSAERLKGVDSTLKIQPAKLEDSAVYLCASSPRLLPEAFFGQGTRLTVV.